This T cell receptor beta chain came from a study of cytomegalovirus exposure and HLA in healthy donors. General observations from the study: Many donors shared some public TCRs, even though most TCR sequences were rare.

With respect to this clone: Its target is unknown.

The study ran its PCR with 60 Vbeta and 13 Jbeta primers. Per the authors' pipeline: A follow-up analysis tallied around 80 million unique TCR beta chains, roughly 11 million shared. Sequenced by immunoSEQ multiplex PCR; TCRdb stores in-frame clones only, minus some. That table is the source of V, J and clone size, and D and trimming were worked out from the DNA. The profile covers around 120,000 clones, with just under 80% appearing a single time and around 2% taken by the ten largest. The sequence came from a woman aged 40 to 50 in good health and CMV-seronegative. The sequenced sample was PBMCs.

CDR3 coding DNA: TGTGCCAGCAGCTTGGGGCCGGGGGAGGGCCACAATGAGCAGTTCTTC. As protein: CASSLGPGEGHNEQFF. The V gene is TRBV5-4, the J gene TRBJ2-1; 7 nucleotides match TRBD2. Unmatched junction bases numbered 8, after V lost 0 bases and J lost 5 bases. The CDR3 covers 16 residues. Germline assignment: CDR1 SGHNT and CDR2 YYREEE (reference sequence).